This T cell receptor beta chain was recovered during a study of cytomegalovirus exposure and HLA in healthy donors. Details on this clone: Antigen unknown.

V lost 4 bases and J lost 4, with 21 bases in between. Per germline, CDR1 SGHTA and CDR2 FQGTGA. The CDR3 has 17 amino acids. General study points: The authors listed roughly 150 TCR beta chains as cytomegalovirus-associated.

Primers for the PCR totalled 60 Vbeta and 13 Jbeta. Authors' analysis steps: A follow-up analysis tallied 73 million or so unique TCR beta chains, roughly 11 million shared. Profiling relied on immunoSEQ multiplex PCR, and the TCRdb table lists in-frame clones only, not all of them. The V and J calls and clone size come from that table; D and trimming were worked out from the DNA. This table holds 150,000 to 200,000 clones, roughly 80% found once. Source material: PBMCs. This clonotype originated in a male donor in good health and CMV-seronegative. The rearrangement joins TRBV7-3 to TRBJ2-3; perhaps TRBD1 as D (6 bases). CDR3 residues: CASSSRFGTTPADTQYF. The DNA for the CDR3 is TGTGCCAGCAGCTCGCGATTCGGGACAACTCCAGCAGATACGCAGTATTTT.